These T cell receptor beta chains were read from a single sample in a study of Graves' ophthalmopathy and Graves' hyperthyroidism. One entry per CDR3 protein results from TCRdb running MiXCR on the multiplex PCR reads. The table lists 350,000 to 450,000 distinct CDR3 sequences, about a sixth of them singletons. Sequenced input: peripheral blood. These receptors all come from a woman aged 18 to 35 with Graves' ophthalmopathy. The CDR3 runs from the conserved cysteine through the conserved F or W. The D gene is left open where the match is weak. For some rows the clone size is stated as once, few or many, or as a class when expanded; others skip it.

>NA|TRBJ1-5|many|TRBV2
TGTGCCAGCAGGCGGGGGGGCCCGACGGCTAGCAATCAGCCCCAGCATTTT
CASRRGGPTASNQPQHF
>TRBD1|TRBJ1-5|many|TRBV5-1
TGCGCCAGCAGCTTGGATCAGGGGGCTCAGCCCCAGCATTTT
CASSLDQGAQPQHF
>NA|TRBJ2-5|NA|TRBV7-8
TGTGCCAGCAGCTTATCATCGGGGGACCAGAGCGGGGAGACCCAGTACTTC
CASSLSSGDQSGETQYF
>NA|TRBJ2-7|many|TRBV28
TGTGCCAGCAGAAGGGGAATCCTGTACGAGCAGTACTTC
CASRRGILYEQYF
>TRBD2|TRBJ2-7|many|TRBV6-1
TGTGCCAGCAGTGGACTAGCGGGAGGAAACTACGAGCAGTACTTC
CASSGLAGGNYEQYF
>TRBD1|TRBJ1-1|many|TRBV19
TGTGCCAGTAGTCTTCGGACAGGAGCCCGGAACACTGAAGCTTTCTTT
CASSLRTGARNTEAFF
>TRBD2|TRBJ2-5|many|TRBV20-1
TGCAGTGCTAGAGCACGGGGGGGGAGGGAGACCCAGTACTTC
CSARARGGRETQYF
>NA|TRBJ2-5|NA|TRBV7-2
TGTGCCAGCAGCTTAGATCGGGCACTACAAGAGACCCAGTACTTC
CASSLDRALQETQYF
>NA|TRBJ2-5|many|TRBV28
TGTGCCAGCAGTTTAAATTGGACTCAAGAGACCCAGTACTTC
CASSLNWTQETQYF
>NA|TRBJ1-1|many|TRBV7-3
TGTGCCAGCAGCTTAACGGGACCCAAGGAAAACACTGAAGCTTTCTTT
CASSLTGPKENTEAFF
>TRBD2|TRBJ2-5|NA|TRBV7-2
TGTGCCAGCAGCCGGACTAGCGGGAGGACCCAGTACTTC
CASSRTSGRTQYF
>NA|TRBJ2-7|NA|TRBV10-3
TGTGCCATCAGTGAGTCCGCAGGCAGGGTAGCAGGCGAGCAGTACTTC
CAISESAGRVAGEQYF
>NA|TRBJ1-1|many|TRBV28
TGTGCCAGCAGCCTACAGGGTATCACTGAAGCTTTCTTT
CASSLQGITEAFF
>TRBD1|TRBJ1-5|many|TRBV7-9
TGTGCCAGCAGCTACTGGCGGGACAGGGCAAGGGGGGGCAATCAGCCCCAGCATTTT
CASSYWRDRARGGNQPQHF
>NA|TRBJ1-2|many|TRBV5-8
TGTGCCAGCAGTATCCATGACAGCCCCTTC
CASSIHDSPF
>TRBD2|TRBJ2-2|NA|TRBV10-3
TGTGCCACACTTCTAGCGGGATGGGGCACCGGGGAGCTGTTTTTT
CATLLAGWGTGELFF
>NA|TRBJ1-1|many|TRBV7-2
TGTGCCAGCAGCCATGATCTTAACAGGTTTACTGAAGCTTTCTTT
CASSHDLNRFTEAFF
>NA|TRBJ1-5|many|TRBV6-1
TGTGCCAGCAGTGTCTCTTTATATAGCAATCAGCCCCAGCATTTT
CASSVSLYSNQPQHF
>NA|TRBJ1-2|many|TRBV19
TGTGCCACTTTACCGGGACACAACCTTTATGGCTACACCTTC
CATLPGHNLYGYTF
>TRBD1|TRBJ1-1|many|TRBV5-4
TGTGCCAGCAGCACAGACAGGGGGCGTAAAACTGAAGCTTTCTTT
CASSTDRGRKTEAFF
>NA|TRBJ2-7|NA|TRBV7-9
TGTGCCAGCAGCTCTCCCTCCAGGGGGGGCTACGAGCAGTACTTC
CASSSPSRGGYEQYF
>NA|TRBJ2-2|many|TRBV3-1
TGTGCCAGCAGCCATTATCTCACCAACACCGGGGAGCTGTTTTTT
CASSHYLTNTGELFF
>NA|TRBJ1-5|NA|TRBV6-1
TGTGCCAGCAATGACCTTCTATTCCCCCAGCATTTT
CASNDLLFPQHF
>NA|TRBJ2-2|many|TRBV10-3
TGTGCCATCAGTGAGAGGCTAGGGGGCGGGGAGCTGTTTTTT
CAISERLGGGELFF
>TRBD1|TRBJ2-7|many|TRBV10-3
TGTGCCATCAGTGACTACCGGACAGGGATTATCTACGAGCAGTACTTC
CAISDYRTGIIYEQYF
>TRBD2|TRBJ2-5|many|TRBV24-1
TGTGCCACCAGCACATCCCCGGGACTAGCTCAAGAGACCCAGTACTTC
CATSTSPGLAQETQYF
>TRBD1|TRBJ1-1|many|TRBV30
TGTGCCTTGGGACAGGGGCTGAACACTGAAGCTTTCTTT
CALGQGLNTEAFF
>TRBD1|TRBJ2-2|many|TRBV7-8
TGTGCCAGCAGGGGACAGACCGTTCGTGCCGGGGAGCTGTTTTTT
CASRGQTVRAGELFF
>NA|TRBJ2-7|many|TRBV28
TGTGCCAGCAGGGACCGGGACGGAGTCCGATGGGGCGAGCAGTACTTC
CASRDRDGVRWGEQYF
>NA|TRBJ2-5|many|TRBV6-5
TGTGCCAGCAGATCCCATCTCCCCCTACTGTGCTTC
CASRSHLPLLCF
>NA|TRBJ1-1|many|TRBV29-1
TGCAGCGTTGAAGAGCGCCTGCACACTGAAGCTTTCTTT
CSVEERLHTEAFF
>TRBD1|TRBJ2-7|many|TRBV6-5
TGTGCCAGCAGCTATGAGGGGGCCCACGAGCAGTACTTC
CASSYEGAHEQYF
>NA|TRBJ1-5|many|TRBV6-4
TGTGCCAGCAGTGACAGGGGTGGTCAGCCCCAGCATTTT
CASSDRGGQPQHF
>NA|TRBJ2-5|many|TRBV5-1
TGCGCCAGCAACCTACTAGCTGGGGAGGAGACCCAGTACTTC
CASNLLAGEETQYF
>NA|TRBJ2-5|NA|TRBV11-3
TGTGCCAGCACCCAGACCCGAGGAGAGACCCAGTACTTC
CASTQTRGETQYF
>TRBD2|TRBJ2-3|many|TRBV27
TGTGCCAGCAGGAGCGGGGTGGGAGATACGCAGTATTTT
CASRSGVGDTQYF
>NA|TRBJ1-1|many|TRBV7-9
TGTGCCAGCAGCAGACCACTTGAAGCTTTCTTT
CASSRPLEAFF
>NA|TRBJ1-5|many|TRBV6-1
TGTGCCAGCAGTGGTACCGGGGGCAGGTTCAATCAGCCCCAGCATTTT
CASSGTGGRFNQPQHF
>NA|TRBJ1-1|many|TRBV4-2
TGTGCCAGCAGCTGGCAACGTGATGTGCCTGAAGCTTTCTTT
CASSWQRDVPEAFF
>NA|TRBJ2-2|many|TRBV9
TGTGCCAGCAGCGTAGAGGCAGGGAGTTTGACCGGGGAGCTGTTTTTT
CASSVEAGSLTGELFF
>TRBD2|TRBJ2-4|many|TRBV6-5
TGTGCCAGCAGTTACTGGAGGACTAGCGCTAATAGGGGCAAAAACATTCAGTACTTC
CASSYWRTSANRGKNIQYF
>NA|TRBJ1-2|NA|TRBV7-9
TGTGCCAGCAGCTCGGACTTTGGGGATGGCTACACCTTC
CASSSDFGDGYTF
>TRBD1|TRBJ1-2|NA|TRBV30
TGTGCCCGGGGCGTAGGGGGCCCGCATGGCTACACCTTC
CARGVGGPHGYTF
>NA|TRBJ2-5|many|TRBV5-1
TGCGCCAGCATCCAAGGGCGGGGGCCCCAAGAGACCCAGTACTTC
CASIQGRGPQETQYF
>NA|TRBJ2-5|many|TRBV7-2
TGTGCCAGCAGCTTACGGCTCAGGCGGGGAGGGGGCCAAGAGACCCAGTACTTC
CASSLRLRRGGGQETQYF
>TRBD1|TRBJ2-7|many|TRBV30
TGTGCCTGGAGTGGGGACAGGGGGGTCTACGAGCAGTACTTC
CAWSGDRGVYEQYF
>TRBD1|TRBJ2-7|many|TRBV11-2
TGTGCCAGCAGCTTAGTAACCGTCGGACAGGGGGAACTTTCGGAGCAGTACTTC
CASSLVTVGQGELSEQYF
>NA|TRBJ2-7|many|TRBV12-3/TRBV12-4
TGTGCCAGCAGTTCTTCCCCAAGACAGGAACCCATCTGGGAGCAGTACTTC
CASSSSPRQEPIWEQYF
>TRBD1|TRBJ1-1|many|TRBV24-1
TGTGCCACCAGTGCAAAGGGGACAGGGAAGAACACTGAAGCTTTCTTT
CATSAKGTGKNTEAFF
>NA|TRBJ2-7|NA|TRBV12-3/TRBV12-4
TGTGCCAGCAGTTTAGCCGGGACCCGCATTGAGCAGTACTTC
CASSLAGTRIEQYF
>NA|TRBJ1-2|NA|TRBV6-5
TGTGCCAGCAGTTACTCCCCGGTGGGGGGGGCTTACACCTTC
CASSYSPVGGAYTF
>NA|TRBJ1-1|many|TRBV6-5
TGTGCCAGCAGTTACTGGGGCAGCTCCATCTCCTTGAACACTGAAGCTTTCTTT
CASSYWGSSISLNTEAFF
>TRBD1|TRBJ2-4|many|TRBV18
TGTGCCAGCTCACCACCGACAGGGGGACGGGCCAAAAACATTCAGTACTTC
CASSPPTGGRAKNIQYF